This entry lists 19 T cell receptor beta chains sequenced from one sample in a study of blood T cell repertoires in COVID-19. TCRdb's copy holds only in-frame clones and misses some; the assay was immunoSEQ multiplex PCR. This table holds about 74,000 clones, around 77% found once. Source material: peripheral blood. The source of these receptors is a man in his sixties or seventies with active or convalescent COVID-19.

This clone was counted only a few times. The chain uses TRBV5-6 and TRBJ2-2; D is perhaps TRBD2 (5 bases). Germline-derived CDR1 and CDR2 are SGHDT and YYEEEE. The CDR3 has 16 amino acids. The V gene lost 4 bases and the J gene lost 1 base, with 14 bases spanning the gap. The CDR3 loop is CASSLRAARNTGELFF. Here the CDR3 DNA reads TGTGCCAGCAGCCTGAGGGCGGCCCGGAACACCGGGGAGCTGTTTTTT.

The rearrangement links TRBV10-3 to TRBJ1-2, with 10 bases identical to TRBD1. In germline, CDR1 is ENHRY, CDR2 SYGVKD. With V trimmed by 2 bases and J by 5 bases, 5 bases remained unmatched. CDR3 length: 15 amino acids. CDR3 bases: TGTGCCATCAGTGAGGCTGGACAGGGGGTGTATGGCTACACCTTC. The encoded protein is CAISEAGQGVYGYTF.

The CDR3 spells CASSAWTDQRGGYTF. CDR3 DNA sequence: TGTGCCAGCAGTGCGTGGACGGACCAAAGGGGTGGCTACACCTTC. The chain couples TRBV9 to TRBJ1-2; a possible D gene is TRBD1 (5 bases). Between the trimmed V and J ends, which lost 5 bases and 7 bases, there was a span of 21 bases. The CDR3 is 15 amino acids. Germline V gene data show CDR1 as SGDLS and CDR2 as YYNGEE.

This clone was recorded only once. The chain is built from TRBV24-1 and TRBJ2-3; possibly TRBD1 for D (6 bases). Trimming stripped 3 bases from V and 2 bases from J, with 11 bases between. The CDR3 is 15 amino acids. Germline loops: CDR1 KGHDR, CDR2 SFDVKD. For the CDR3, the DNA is TGTGCCACCAGTGATATACAGGGACCCACAGATACGCAGTATTTT. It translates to CATSDIQGPTDTQYF.

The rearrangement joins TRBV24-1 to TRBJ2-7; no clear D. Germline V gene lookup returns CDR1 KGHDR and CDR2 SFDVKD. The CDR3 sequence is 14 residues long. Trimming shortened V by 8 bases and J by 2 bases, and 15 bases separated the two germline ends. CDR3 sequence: CATTVPGMAYEQYF. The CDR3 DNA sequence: TGTGCCACCACGGTCCCAGGCATGGCCTACGAGCAGTACTTC.

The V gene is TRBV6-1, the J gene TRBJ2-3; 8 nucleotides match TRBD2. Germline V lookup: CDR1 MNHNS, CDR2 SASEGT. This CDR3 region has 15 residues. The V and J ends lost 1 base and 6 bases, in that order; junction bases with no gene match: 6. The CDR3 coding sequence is TGTGCCAGCAGTGAAGTCCGGGGGGGCCGGGATACGCAGTATTTT. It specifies CASSEVRGGRDTQYF.

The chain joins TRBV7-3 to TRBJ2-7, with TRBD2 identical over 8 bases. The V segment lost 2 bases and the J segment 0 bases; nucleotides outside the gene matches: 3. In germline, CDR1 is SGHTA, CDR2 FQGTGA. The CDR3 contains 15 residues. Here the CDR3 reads CASSLAGGPSYEQYF. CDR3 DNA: TGTGCCAGCAGCTTAGCGGGGGGCCCCTCCTACGAGCAGTACTTC.

This CDR3 is CASSSLLLPYYEQYF. CDR3 in DNA: TGTGCCAGCAGCTCTTTACTCCTTCCCTACTACGAGCAGTACTTC. The chain uses TRBV11-3 and TRBJ2-7; D is undetermined. CDR3 length: 15 amino acids. Deletions cut 4 bases from V and 3 bases from J, with 16 bases between. Germline values: CDR1 SGHNT, CDR2 YENEEA.

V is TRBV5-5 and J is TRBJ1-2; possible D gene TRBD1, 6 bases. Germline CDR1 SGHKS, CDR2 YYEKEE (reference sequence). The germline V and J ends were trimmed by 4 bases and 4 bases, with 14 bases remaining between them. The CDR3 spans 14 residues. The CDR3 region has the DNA TGTGCCAGCAGCATCGAACAGGGTATCTATGGCTACACCTTC. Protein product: CASSIEQGIYGYTF.

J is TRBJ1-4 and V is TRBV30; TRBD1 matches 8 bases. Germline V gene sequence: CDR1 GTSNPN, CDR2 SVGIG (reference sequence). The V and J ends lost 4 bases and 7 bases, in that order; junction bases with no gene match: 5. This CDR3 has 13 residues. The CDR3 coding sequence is TGTGCCTGGATAAGGACAGGGTTTGAAAAACTGTTTTTT. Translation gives CAWIRTGFEKLFF.

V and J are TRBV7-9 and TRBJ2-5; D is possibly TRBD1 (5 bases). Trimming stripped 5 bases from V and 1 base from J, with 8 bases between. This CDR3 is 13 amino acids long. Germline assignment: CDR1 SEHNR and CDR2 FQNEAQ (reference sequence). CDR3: CASSQGFQETQYF. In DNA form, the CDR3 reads TGTGCCAGCAGCCAGGGATTCCAAGAGACCCAGTACTTC.

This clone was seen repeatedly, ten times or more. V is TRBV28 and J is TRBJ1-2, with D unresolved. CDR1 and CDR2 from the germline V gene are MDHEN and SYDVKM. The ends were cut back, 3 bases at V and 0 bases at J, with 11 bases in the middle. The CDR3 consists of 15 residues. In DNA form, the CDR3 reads TGTGCCAGCAGTTTGGCGGGCAGATCTAACTATGGCTACACCTTC. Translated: CASSLAGRSNYGYTF.

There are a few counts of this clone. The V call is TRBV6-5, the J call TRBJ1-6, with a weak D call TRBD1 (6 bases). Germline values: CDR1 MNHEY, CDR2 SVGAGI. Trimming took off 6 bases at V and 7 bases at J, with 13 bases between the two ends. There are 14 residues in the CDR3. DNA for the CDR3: TGTGCCAGCAGCCAACGGGACACGAATTCACCCCTCCACTTT. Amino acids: CASSQRDTNSPLHF.

CDR3 sequence reads: CASSISGSGSAGELFF. The CDR3, as DNA: TGTGCCAGTAGTATTTCGGGTAGCGGGAGCGCCGGGGAGCTGTTTTTT. The genes are TRBV19 and TRBJ2-2; 9 positions agree with TRBD2. Trimming at V came to 3 bases and at J to 6 bases, leaving 8 bases not matched to a gene. The V gene's germline CDR1 is LNHDA and CDR2 SQIVND (reference sequence). CDR3 size: 16 residues.

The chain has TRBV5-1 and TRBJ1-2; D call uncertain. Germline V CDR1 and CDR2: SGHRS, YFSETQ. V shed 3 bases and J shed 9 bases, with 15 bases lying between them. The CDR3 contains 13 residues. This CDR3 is CASSSAGSISYTF. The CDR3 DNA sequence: TGCGCCAGCAGCTCGGCAGGTTCTATCAGCTACACCTTC. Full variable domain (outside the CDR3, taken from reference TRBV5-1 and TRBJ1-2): KAGVTQTPRYLIKTRGQQVTLSCSPISGHRSVSWYQQTPGQGLQFLFEYFSETQRNKGNFPGRFSGRQFSNSRSEMNVSTLELGDSALYLCASSSAGSISYTFGSGTRLTVV.

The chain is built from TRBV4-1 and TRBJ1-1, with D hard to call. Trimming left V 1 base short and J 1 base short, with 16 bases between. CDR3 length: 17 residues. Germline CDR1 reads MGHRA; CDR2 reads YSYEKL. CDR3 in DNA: TGCGCCAGCAGCCAAGCGGGGAAAGGACGTGGGAACACTGAAGCTTTCTTT. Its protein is CASSQAGKGRGNTEAFF.

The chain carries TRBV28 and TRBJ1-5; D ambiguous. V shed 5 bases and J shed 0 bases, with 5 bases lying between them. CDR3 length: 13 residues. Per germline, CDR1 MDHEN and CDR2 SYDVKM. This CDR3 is CASSVYSNQPQHF. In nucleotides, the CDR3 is TGTGCCAGCAGTGTTTATAGCAATCAGCCCCAGCATTTT.

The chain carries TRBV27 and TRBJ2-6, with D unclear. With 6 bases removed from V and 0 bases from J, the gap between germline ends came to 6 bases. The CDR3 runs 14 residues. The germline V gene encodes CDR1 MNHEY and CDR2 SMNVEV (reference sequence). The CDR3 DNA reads TGTGCCAGCAGATTCTCCTCTGGGGCCAACGTCCTGACTTTC. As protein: CASRFSSGANVLTF.

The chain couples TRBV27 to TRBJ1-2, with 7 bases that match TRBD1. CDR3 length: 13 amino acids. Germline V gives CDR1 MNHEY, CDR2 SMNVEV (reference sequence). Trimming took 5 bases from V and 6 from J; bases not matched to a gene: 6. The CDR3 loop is CASSGQAKNGYTF. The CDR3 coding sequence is TGTGCCAGCAGTGGACAGGCTAAAAATGGCTACACCTTC.